The 9 T cell receptor beta chains given below trace back to one sample, sequenced in a study of T cell changes during pregnancy in multiple sclerosis. Sequencing used immunoSEQ multiplex PCR; TCRdb keeps in-frame clones, though not all of them. The sample has fewer than 80,000 clones, about 90% seen once. Sequenced here: peripheral blood, sampled in the first trimester of pregnancy. These receptor sequences come from a female donor in good health, enrolled as a control in a pregnancy study.

The chain links TRBV19 to TRBJ1-1, with a possible D match to TRBD1 (6 bases). Trimming left V 1 base short and J 5 bases short, with 14 bases between. CDR3 length: 15 residues. Germline lookup yields CDR1 LNHDA and CDR2 SQIVND (reference sequence). CDR3 DNA sequence: TGTGCCAGTAGTATAGCGCGGGGGCCGGGGACTGAAGCTTTCTTT. This gives the protein CASSIARGPGTEAFF.

This chain uses TRBV27 with TRBJ2-4; 8 bases map to TRBD2. The CDR3 length is 17 residues. After removal of 2 bases from V and 8 bases from J, the junction contained 14 bases not matched to a gene. From germline, CDR1 is MNHEY and CDR2 SMNVEV (reference sequence). CDR3 DNA: TGTGCCAGCAGTTTACCCCCACTAGCGGCCCAAATAGACATTCAGTACTTC. Amino acids: CASSLPPLAAQIDIQYF.

The chain has TRBV7-2 and TRBJ2-1; D is undetermined. Trimming removed 3 bases from V and 4 bases from J, with 4 bases in between. The germline gives CDR1 SGHTA, CDR2 FQGNSA. This CDR3 comprises 12 residues. This CDR3 reads CASSFSYNEQFF. Here the CDR3 DNA reads TGTGCCAGCAGCTTCAGTTACAATGAGCAGTTCTTC.

This chain joins TRBV19 and TRBJ1-4; D possibly corresponds to TRBD1 (6 bases). The CDR3 has 15 residues. The V and J ends lost 5 bases and 0 bases respectively, with 10 bases between them. Per the germline V gene, CDR1 is LNHDA and CDR2 is SQIVND (reference sequence). The CDR3 reads CASSSHRATNEKLFF. The CDR3 nucleotides are TGTGCCAGTAGTTCCCACAGGGCAACTAATGAAAAACTGTTTTTT.

The CDR3 DNA reads TGTGCCAGCAGTGAATTATTGTGGGGCACAGGGGACATAAAGAACACTGAAGCTTTCTTT. Protein product: CASSELLWGTGDIKNTEAFF. The V and J genes are TRBV6-1 and TRBJ1-1; TRBD1 agrees at 7 bases. The germline V gene has CDR1 MNHNS and CDR2 SASEGT. J lost 1 base, V lost 2 bases, and 19 bases had no gene match. This CDR3 is 20 amino acids long.

This clone was picked up a small number of times. The gene calls are TRBV4-1 and TRBJ1-4; D is possibly TRBD1 (6 bases). Between the trimmed V and J ends, which lost 3 bases and 6 bases, there was a span of 11 bases. The CDR3 is 14 amino acids. From germline, CDR1 is MGHRA and CDR2 YSYEKL. The CDR3 DNA reads as TGCGCCAGCAGCCACAGGGGTACCGATGAAAAACTGTTTTTT. Its protein is CASSHRGTDEKLFF.

V is TRBV4-1 and J is TRBJ2-3, with a possible D match to TRBD2 (6 bases). The CDR3 loop spans 14 amino acids. V was pared by 6 bases and J by 2 bases, with 12 bases between. Germline V gene data show CDR1 as MGHRA and CDR2 as YSYEKL. Written as DNA, the CDR3 is TGCGCCAGCAGATCGGGACTCTTCACAGATACGCAGTATTTT. Protein product: CASRSGLFTDTQYF.

The chain uses TRBV2 and TRBJ2-7; 10 nucleotides line up with TRBD1. The CDR3 extends over 12 amino acids. Trimming cost V 4 bases and J 6 bases; bases outside gene matches: 0. CDR1 and CDR2 (germline): SNHLY, FYNNEI. The CDR3 is CASSGTGGEQYF. CDR3 DNA: TGTGCCAGCAGTGGGACAGGGGGCGAGCAGTACTTC.

The CDR3 loop is CASSLARGQTTEAFF. CDR3 DNA sequence: TGTGCCAGCAGCTTAGCTCGAGGACAGACCACCGAAGCTTTCTTT. V is TRBV7-2 and J is TRBJ1-1; tentative D call: TRBD1 (6 bases). Trimming removed 0 bases at V and 8 bases at J, with 16 bases between. The CDR3 covers 15 residues. The V gene's germline CDR1 is SGHTA and CDR2 FQGNSA.